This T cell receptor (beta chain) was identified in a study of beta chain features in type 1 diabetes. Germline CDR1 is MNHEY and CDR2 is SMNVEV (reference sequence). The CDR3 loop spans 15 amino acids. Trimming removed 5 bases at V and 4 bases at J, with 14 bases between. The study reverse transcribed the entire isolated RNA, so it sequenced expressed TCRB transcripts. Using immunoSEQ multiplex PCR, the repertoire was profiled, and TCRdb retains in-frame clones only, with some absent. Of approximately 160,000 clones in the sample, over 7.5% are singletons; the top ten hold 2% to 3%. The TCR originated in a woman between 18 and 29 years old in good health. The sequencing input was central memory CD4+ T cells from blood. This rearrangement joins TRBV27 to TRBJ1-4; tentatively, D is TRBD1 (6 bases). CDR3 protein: CASSPTRDINEKLFF. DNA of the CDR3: TGTGCCAGCAGTCCAACCCGGGACATTAATGAAAAACTGTTTTTT.